One sample yielded the 10 T cell receptor beta chains listed below, sequenced in a study of cytomegalovirus exposure and HLA in healthy donors. PCR was performed using 60 Vbeta and 13 Jbeta primers. Sequencing was performed with immunoSEQ multiplex PCR; in TCRdb, only in-frame clones are kept and a portion is missing. This sample has 140,000 or so clones, with roughly 80% found just once. Sequenced: PBMCs. All receptors derive from a woman between 35 and 50 years old in good health and CMV-seronegative.

This sequence joins TRBV10-1 and TRBJ1-2, with 12 bases matching TRBD1. The CDR3 extends over 15 amino acids. Germline V gives CDR1 WNHNN, CDR2 SYGVQD (reference sequence). The trim removed 11 bases at V and 0 bases at J, leaving 7 bases unmatched. CDR3 DNA sequence: TGCGCCCCTGGGACAGGGGGCTCCGCTAACTATGGCTACACCTTC. Its protein product is CAPGTGGSANYGYTF.

V is TRBV7-9 and J is TRBJ1-4, with 7 nucleotides matching TRBD1. This CDR3 has 14 residues. After removal of 5 bases from V and 8 bases from J, the junction contained 8 bases not matched to a gene. The V gene's germline CDR1 is SEHNR and CDR2 FQNEAQ (reference sequence). The DNA for the CDR3 is TGTGCCAGCAGCGACCGGGACAGTAGGGAAAAACTGTTTTTT. Translation gives CASSDRDSREKLFF.

This clone has only a few counts. CDR3 coding DNA: TGTGCCAGTAGTCAGCGGGGACAGGGAAGGGAAGAGACCCAGTACTTC. This codes for CASSQRGQGREETQYF. The rearrangement links TRBV19 to TRBJ2-5, with TRBD1 identical over 9 bases. The V gene end was trimmed by 5 bases and the J gene end by 3 bases; junction bases not matched to a gene: 10. Per the germline V gene, CDR1 is LNHDA and CDR2 is SQIVND (reference sequence). This CDR3 region has 16 residues.

The V gene is TRBV12-5, the J gene TRBJ2-5, with D perhaps matching TRBD2 (6 bases). Between the trimmed V and J ends, which lost 5 bases and 2 bases, there was a span of 15 bases. CDR1 and CDR2 (germline): LGHNT, FRNRAP. CDR3 size: 15 residues. CDR3 sequence reads: CASGKTSWPQETQYF. The CDR3 region has the DNA TGTGCTAGTGGTAAGACTAGTTGGCCACAAGAGACCCAGTACTTC.

This clone was detected only once. This chain links TRBV25-1 with TRBJ1-1; TRBD1 might be the D (6 bases). CDR1 is MGHDK and CDR2 is SYGVNS in the germline V gene. V lost 4 bases and J lost 1, with 22 bases in between. This CDR3 contains 18 residues. The CDR3, as DNA: TGTGCCAGCAGTGGGGCGAGGTGGGGGCGGAAGGGGAACACTGAAGCTTTCTTT. Protein: CASSGARWGRKGNTEAFF.

The chain links TRBV7-2 to TRBJ2-2; D is unresolved. The ends were cut back, 2 bases at V and 1 base at J, with 5 bases in the middle. The germline CDR1 and CDR2 sequences are SGHTA and FQGNSA. This CDR3 contains 14 residues. The chain's CDR3 is CASSLRRNTGELFF. The CDR3 bases are TGTGCCAGCAGCTTACGTCGGAACACCGGGGAGCTGTTTTTT.

The chain links TRBV5-6 to TRBJ2-2; perhaps TRBD2 as D (6 bases). The CDR3 is 15 amino acids. The V and J ends lost 1 base and 5 bases respectively, with 12 bases between them. Germline-derived CDR1 and CDR2 are SGHDT and YYEEEE. The CDR3 nucleotides are TGTGCCAGCAGCTTGACTGGGAGGAAAACCGGGGAGCTGTTTTTT. It specifies CASSLTGRKTGELFF.

The V call is TRBV18, the J call TRBJ1-2; 8 bases are shared with TRBD1. The trim removed 3 bases at V and 8 bases at J, leaving 14 bases unmatched. The germline V gene has CDR1 KGHSH and CDR2 LQKENI. The length of the CDR3 is 16 residues. This CDR3 reads CASSPGTGGRGGGYTF. Here the CDR3 DNA reads TGTGCCAGCTCACCCGGGACAGGTGGGAGAGGAGGCGGCTACACCTTC.

The chain has TRBV27 and TRBJ1-1; perhaps TRBD1 as D (5 bases). V was trimmed by 3 bases and J by 0 bases, leaving 8 bases between them. The germline V gene encodes CDR1 MNHEY and CDR2 SMNVEV (reference sequence). The CDR3 covers 14 residues. The CDR3 region has the DNA TGTGCCAGCAGTTTTACAGGCTTGAACACTGAAGCTTTCTTT. Protein product: CASSFTGLNTEAFF.

The chain employs TRBV25-1 and TRBJ2-7; 7 nucleotides line up with TRBD1. With V trimmed by 4 bases and J by 2 bases, 8 bases remained unmatched. Germline CDR1 and CDR2: MGHDK and SYGVNS. This CDR3 comprises 15 residues. The CDR3, as DNA: TGTGCCAGCAGTGCGGGACAGCATGGGACCTACGAGCAGTACTTC. This sequence encodes CASSAGQHGTYEQYF.